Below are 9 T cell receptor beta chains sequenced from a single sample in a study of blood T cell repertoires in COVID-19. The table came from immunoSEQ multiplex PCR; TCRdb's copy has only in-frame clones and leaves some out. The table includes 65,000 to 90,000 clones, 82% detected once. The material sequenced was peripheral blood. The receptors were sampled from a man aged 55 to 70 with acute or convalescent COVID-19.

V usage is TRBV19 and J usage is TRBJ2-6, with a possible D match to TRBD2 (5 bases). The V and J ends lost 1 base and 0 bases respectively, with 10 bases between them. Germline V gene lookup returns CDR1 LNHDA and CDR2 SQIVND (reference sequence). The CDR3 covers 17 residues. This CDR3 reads CASSIGGGNSGANVLTF. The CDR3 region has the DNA TGTGCCAGTAGTATAGGCGGAGGCAACTCTGGGGCCAACGTCCTGACTTTC.

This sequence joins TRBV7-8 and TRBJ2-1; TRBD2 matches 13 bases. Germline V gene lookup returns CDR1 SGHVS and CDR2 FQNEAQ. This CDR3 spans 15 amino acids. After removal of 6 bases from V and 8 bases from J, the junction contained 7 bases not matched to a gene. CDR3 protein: CASSQTSGGVDEQFF. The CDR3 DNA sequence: TGTGCCAGCAGTCAAACTAGCGGGGGGGTGGATGAGCAGTTCTTC.

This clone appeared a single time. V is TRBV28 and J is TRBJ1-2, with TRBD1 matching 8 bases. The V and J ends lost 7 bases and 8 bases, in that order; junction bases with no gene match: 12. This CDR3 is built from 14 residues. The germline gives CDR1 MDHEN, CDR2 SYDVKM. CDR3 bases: TGTGCCAGCACCCAACCGGACAGGGCGGGCGGCTACACCTTC. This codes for CASTQPDRAGGYTF.

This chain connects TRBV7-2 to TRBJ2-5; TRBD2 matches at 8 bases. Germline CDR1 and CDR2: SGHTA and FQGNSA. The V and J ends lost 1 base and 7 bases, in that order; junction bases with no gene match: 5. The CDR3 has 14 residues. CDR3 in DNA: TGTGCCAGCAGCTTAGTAGCCGGGAGGGGGACCCAGTACTTC. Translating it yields CASSLVAGRGTQYF.

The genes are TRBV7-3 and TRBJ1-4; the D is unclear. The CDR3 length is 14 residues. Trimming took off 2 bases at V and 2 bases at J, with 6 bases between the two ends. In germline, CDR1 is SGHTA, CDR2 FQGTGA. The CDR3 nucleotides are TGTGCCAGCAGCTTACAACTGACTAATGAAAAACTGTTTTTT. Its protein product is CASSLQLTNEKLFF.

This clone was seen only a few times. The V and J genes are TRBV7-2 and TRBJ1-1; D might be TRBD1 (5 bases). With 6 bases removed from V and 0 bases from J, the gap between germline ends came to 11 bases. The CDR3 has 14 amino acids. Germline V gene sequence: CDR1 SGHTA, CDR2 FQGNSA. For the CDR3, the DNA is TGTGCCAGCAGATTCCAGGGAATGAACACTGAAGCTTTCTTT. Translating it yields CASRFQGMNTEAFF.

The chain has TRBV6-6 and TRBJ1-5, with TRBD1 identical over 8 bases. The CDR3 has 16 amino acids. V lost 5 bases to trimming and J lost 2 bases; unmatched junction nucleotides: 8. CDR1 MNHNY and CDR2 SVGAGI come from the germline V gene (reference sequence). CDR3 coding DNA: TGTGCCAGCAGTCTTTACAGGGGGAAGGGCAATCAGCCCCAGCATTTT. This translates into CASSLYRGKGNQPQHF.

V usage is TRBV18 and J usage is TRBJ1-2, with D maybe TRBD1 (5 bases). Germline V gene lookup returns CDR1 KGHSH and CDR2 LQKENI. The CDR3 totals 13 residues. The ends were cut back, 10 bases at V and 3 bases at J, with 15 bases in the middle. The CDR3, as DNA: TGTGCCACCTCGCGGGGGTTTGACTATGGCTACACCTTC. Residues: CATSRGFDYGYTF.

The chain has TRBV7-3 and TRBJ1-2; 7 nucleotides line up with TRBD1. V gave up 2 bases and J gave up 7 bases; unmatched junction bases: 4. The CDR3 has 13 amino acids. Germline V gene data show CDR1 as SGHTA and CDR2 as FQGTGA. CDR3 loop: CASSLQGGGGYTF. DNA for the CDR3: TGTGCCAGCAGCTTACAGGGGGGTGGTGGCTACACCTTC.